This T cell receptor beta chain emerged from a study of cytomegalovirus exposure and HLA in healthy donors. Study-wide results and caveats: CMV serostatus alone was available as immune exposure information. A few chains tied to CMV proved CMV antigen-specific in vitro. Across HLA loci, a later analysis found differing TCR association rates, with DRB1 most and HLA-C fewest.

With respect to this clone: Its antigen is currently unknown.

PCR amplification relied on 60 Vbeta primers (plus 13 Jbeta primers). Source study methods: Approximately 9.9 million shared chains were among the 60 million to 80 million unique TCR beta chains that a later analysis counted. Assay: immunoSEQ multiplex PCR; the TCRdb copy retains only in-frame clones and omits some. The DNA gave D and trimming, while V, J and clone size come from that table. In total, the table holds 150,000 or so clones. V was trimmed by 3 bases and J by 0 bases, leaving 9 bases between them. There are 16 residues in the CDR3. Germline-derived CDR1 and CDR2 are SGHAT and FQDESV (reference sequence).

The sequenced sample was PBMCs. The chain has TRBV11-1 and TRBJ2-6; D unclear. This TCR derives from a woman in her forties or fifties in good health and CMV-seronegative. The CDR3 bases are TGTGCCAGCAGCTTTCGGTCGGGCTCTGGGGCCAACGTCCTGACTTTC. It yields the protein CASSFRSGSGANVLTF.